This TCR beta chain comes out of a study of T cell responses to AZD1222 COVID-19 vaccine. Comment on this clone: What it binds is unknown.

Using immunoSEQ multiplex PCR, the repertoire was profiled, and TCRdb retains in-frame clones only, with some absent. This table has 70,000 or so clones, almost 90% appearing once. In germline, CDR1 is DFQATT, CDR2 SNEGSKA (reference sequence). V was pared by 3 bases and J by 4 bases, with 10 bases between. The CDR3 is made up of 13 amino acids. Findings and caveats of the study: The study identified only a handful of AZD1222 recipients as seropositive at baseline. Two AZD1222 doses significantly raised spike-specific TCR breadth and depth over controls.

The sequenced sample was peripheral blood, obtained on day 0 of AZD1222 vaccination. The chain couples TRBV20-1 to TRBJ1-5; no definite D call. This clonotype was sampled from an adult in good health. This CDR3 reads CSASRVLNQPQHF. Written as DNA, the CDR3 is TGCAGTGCTAGTCGCGTCCTGAATCAGCCCCAGCATTTT.